The 3 T cell receptor beta chains below come from one sample, sequenced in a study of shared clonotypes between healthy human individuals. The method was immunoSEQ multiplex PCR; TCRdb's version includes in-frame clones alone and lacks a portion of them. The sample lists 2 million to 2.5 million clones, approximately 94% occurring once. Sequencing input: naive CD4+ T cells sorted from blood. The subset: CD45RA+ positively selected. All receptors come from a man aged 18 to 35 in good health.

The chain combines TRBV5-1 with TRBJ2-4, with 12 bases that match TRBD2. This CDR3 has 17 amino acids. V lost 3 bases to trimming and J lost 3 bases; unmatched junction nucleotides: 7. CDR1 SGHRS and CDR2 YFSETQ come from the germline V gene. This CDR3 is CASSSGLAGNIKNIQYF. In DNA form, the CDR3 reads TGCGCCAGCAGCTCTGGACTAGCGGGAAATATCAAAAACATTCAGTACTTC. Complete variable domain (other parts from reference TRBV5-1 and TRBJ2-4): KAGVTQTPRYLIKTRGQQVTLSCSPISGHRSVSWYQQTPGQGLQFLFEYFSETQRNKGNFPGRFSGRQFSNSRSEMNVSTLELGDSALYLCASSSGLAGNIKNIQYFGAGTRLSVL.

This chain links TRBV4-1 with TRBJ2-7, with D unclear. This CDR3 has 17 residues. Germline V gene sequence: CDR1 MGHRA, CDR2 YSYEKL. Deletions cut 0 bases from V and 2 bases from J, with 17 bases between. The CDR3 DNA sequence: TGCGCCAGCAGCCAAGATCGGGTTGCGGTGATAACCTACGAGCAGTACTTC. It specifies CASSQDRVAVITYEQYF.

V is TRBV19 and J is TRBJ2-7; 10 bases match TRBD1. The CDR3 consists of 14 residues. CDR1 is LNHDA and CDR2 is SQIVND in the germline V gene (reference sequence). After removal of 3 bases from V and 5 bases from J, the junction contained 4 bases not matched to a gene. CDR3 sequence reads: CASSILGQGNEQYF. CDR3 DNA: TGTGCCAGTAGTATTCTGGGACAGGGGAACGAGCAGTACTTC.